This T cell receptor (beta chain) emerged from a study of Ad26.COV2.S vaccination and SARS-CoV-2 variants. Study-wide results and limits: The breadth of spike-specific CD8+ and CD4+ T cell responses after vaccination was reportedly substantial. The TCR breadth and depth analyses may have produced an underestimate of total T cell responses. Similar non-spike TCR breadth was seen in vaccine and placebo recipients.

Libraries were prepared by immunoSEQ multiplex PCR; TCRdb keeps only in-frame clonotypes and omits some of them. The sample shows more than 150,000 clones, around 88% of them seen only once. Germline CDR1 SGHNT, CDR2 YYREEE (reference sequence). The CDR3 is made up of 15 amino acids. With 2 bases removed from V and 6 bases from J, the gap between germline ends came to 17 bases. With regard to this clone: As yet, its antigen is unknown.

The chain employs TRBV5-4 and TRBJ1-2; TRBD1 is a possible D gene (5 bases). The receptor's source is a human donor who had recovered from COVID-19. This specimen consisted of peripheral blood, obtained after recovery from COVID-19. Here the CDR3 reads CASSLGADRSDGYTF. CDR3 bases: TGTGCCAGCAGCTTAGGGGCCGACAGATCGGATGGCTACACCTTC.